The next 14 T cell receptor beta chains were all read from a single sample in a study of blood T cell repertoires in COVID-19. Sequencing used immunoSEQ multiplex PCR; TCRdb keeps in-frame clones, though not all of them. The sample contains around 460,000 clones, over 85% of which appear only once. Sequencing input: peripheral blood. The source of these receptors is a man between 18 and 29 years old with COVID-19, enrolled during active disease.

The chain links TRBV7-2 to TRBJ2-5; 11 nucleotides agree with TRBD2. The CDR3 is 18 residues long. V dropped 0 bases and J dropped 5; count of bases not matched to a gene: 11. The germline gives CDR1 SGHTA, CDR2 FQGNSA. In DNA form, the CDR3 reads TGTGCCAGCAGCTTAGCGGGGGGACTAGCGGCGGACTGGGAGACCCAGTACTTC. Protein: CASSLAGGLAADWETQYF.

This chain connects TRBV6-2 or TRBV6-3 to TRBJ2-2; D gene uncertain. The germline gives CDR1 MNHEY, CDR2 SVGEGT. There are 14 residues in the CDR3. The V gene lost 0 bases and the J gene lost 3 bases, with 5 bases spanning the gap. The CDR3 loop is CASSYSTYTGELFF. DNA of the CDR3: TGTGCCAGCAGTTACTCAACATACACCGGGGAGCTGTTTTTT.

The chain joins TRBV4-1 to TRBJ1-3, with a possible D match to TRBD1 (5 bases). CDR1 and CDR2 (germline): MGHRA, YSYEKL. Trimming took 1 base from V and 9 from J, leaving 10 bases between them. CDR3 length: 13 residues. The CDR3 reads CASSQVLGGTIYF. CDR3 coding DNA: TGCGCCAGCAGCCAAGTCCTGGGGGGCACCATATATTTT.

This chain connects TRBV5-6 to TRBJ2-7; TRBD1 agrees at 10 bases. CDR3 length: 15 residues. The V gene end was trimmed by 1 base and the J gene end by 5 bases; junction bases not matched to a gene: 6. The V gene's germline CDR1 is SGHDT and CDR2 YYEEEE. The CDR3 nucleotides read TGTGCCAGCAGCTTGAGGGGACAGGGGACCCACGAGCAGTACTTC. Its protein is CASSLRGQGTHEQYF.

The V and J genes are TRBV4-2 and TRBJ1-6; 9 bases align to TRBD1. This CDR3 has 17 residues. J was trimmed by 9 bases and V by 0 bases; bases with no gene match: 9. From germline, CDR1 is LGHNA and CDR2 YNFKEQ. CDR3 amino acids: CASSQDMGTGSTSPLHF. As DNA, the CDR3 is TGTGCCAGCAGCCAAGATATGGGGACAGGGAGCACTTCACCCCTCCACTTT.

The rearrangement uses TRBV20-1 and TRBJ2-7; D is uncertain. V was pared by 5 bases and J by 3 bases, with 8 bases between. Germline assignment: CDR1 DFQATT and CDR2 SNEGSKA (reference sequence). The CDR3 spans 11 residues. As DNA, the CDR3 is TGCAGTGCTCTGGGCAACTACGAGCAGTACTTC. The encoded protein is CSALGNYEQYF.

The chain uses TRBV19 and TRBJ1-4; no clear D gene. Germline CDR1 reads LNHDA; CDR2 reads SQIVND (reference sequence). This CDR3 comprises 15 residues. The V gene lost 5 bases and the J gene lost 2 bases, with 12 bases spanning the gap. This CDR3 reads CASSDQAGTNEKLFF. DNA for the CDR3: TGTGCCAGTAGTGACCAAGCAGGCACTAATGAAAAACTGTTTTTT.

The J gene is TRBJ2-7, the V gene TRBV7-9, with D tentatively TRBD2 (5 bases). Trimming removed 5 bases from V and 7 bases from J, with 12 bases in between. The CDR3 runs 12 residues. Looked up from germline, CDR1 is SEHNR and CDR2 is FQNEAQ (reference sequence). CDR3 sequence reads: CASSTGTGEQYF. CDR3 sequence (DNA): TGTGCCAGCAGCACGGGCACGGGGGAGCAGTACTTC.

This chain links TRBV16 with TRBJ1-3; D may be TRBD1 (5 bases). CDR1 and CDR2 from the germline V gene are KGHSY and FQNENV. The length of the CDR3 is 17 residues. Deletions cut 3 bases from V and 0 bases from J, with 15 bases between. The CDR3 is CASSHRQPYSSGNTIYF. CDR3 coding DNA: TGTGCCAGCAGCCACCGACAGCCCTACAGCTCTGGAAACACCATATATTTT. Complete variable domain (other parts from reference TRBV16 and TRBJ1-3): GEEVAQTPKHLVRGEGQKAKLYCAPIKGHSYVFWYQQVLKNEFKFLISFQNENVFDETGMPKERFSAKCLPNSPCSLEIQATKLEDSAVYFCASSHRQPYSSGNTIYFGEGSWLTVV.

The J gene is TRBJ1-1, the V gene TRBV7-8; 9 bases agree with TRBD1. Looked up from germline, CDR1 is SGHVS and CDR2 is FQNEAQ. V trimming: 1 base; J trimming: 4 bases; junction bases outside the gene matches: 7. CDR3 length: 16 amino acids. Written as DNA, the CDR3 is TGTGCCAGCAGCTTAGATAGCGGGACAGGGACCACTGAAGCTTTCTTT. It encodes CASSLDSGTGTTEAFF.

In this sample, this clone turned up once. This rearrangement joins TRBV25-1 to TRBJ2-5, with D hard to call. The germline CDR1 and CDR2 sequences are MGHDK and SYGVNS. The CDR3 runs 12 residues. Trimming pared 3 bases from V and 5 bases from J, leaving 7 bases between. The CDR3 spells CASSDPRETQYF. The CDR3 coding sequence is TGTGCCAGCAGTGACCCCCGGGAGACCCAGTACTTC.

J is TRBJ1-4 and V is TRBV30, with a tentative D call TRBD1 (5 bases). V was shortened by 8 bases and J by 4 bases, with 23 bases between the two germline ends. Germline V gene data show CDR1 as GTSNPN and CDR2 as SVGIG (reference sequence). This CDR3 has 16 amino acids. The CDR3 coding sequence is TGTGCCGGCATGGAGATAACAGGCGGTGATAATGAAAAACTGTTTTTT. This sequence encodes CAGMEITGGDNEKLFF.

The V and J genes are TRBV11-2 and TRBJ2-1; the match to TRBD1 covers 8 bases. Unmatched junction bases numbered 13, after V lost 7 bases and J lost 5 bases. Germline CDR1 and CDR2: SGHAT and FQNNGV. The CDR3 runs to 16 residues. The CDR3 sequence: CASIQEQGGNDNEQFF. CDR3 DNA sequence: TGTGCCAGCATTCAAGAACAGGGGGGAAATGACAATGAGCAGTTCTTC.

The chain couples TRBV30 to TRBJ1-2; D not certain. With 3 bases removed from V and 1 base from J, the gap between germline ends came to 24 bases. CDR3 length equals 18 residues. Germline assignment: CDR1 GTSNPN and CDR2 SVGIG (reference sequence). CDR3 loop: CAWSDAPTTNHVNYGYTF. The CDR3 DNA reads TGTGCCTGGAGCGACGCCCCAACTACTAACCACGTTAACTATGGCTACACCTTC.